These 10 T cell receptor beta chains originate from one sample sequenced in a study of CD8 T cells in ankylosing spondylitis. TCRdb re-derived calls from the 5' RACE reads in MiXCR, one entry per CDR3 protein. The sample contains 200,000 or so distinct CDR3 sequences, roughly 20% of which appear only once. The specimen was blood, either unsorted or a sorted T cell fraction (not recorded which). The receptors were sampled from a male donor aged 10 to 35 with ankylosing spondylitis or in good health (not recorded which).

On this clonotype: A much larger clone differs by one base, so this may be a read error. V gene TRBV18 combines with J gene TRBJ2-3, with D possibly called TRBD1 or TRBD2 (5 bases each). The CDR3 has 14 residues. V was clipped by 2 bases and J by 5 bases, with 11 bases between them. Looked up from germline, CDR1 is KGHSH and CDR2 is LQKENI. The CDR3 protein is CASSPTGTKDTQYF. The CDR3, as DNA: TGTGCCAGCTCACCAACCGGGACCAAAGATACGCAGTATTTT. The complete variable domain, with remaining parts taken from reference TRBV18 and TRBJ2-3, reads NAGVMQNPRHLVRRRGQEARLRCSPMKGHSHVYWYRQLPEEGLKFMVYLQKENIIDESGMPKERFSAEFPKEGPSILRIQQVVRGDSAAYFCASSPTGTKDTQYFGPGTRLTVL.

This clonotype occurred many times. The V and J genes are TRBV6-6 and TRBJ2-7, with no clear D. The germline CDR1 and CDR2 sequences are MNHNY and SVGAGI (reference sequence). The CDR3 is made up of 14 amino acids. Deletions cut 0 bases from V and 3 bases from J, with 9 bases between. In nucleotides, the CDR3 is TGTGCCAGCAGTTACTCGGCAAAACGCTACGAGCAGTACTTC. As protein: CASSYSAKRYEQYF.

V usage is TRBV29-1 and J usage is TRBJ2-1; D call uncertain. The V and J ends lost 5 bases and 1 base respectively, with 3 bases between them. The V gene's germline CDR1 is SQVTM and CDR2 ANQGSEA. CDR3 length: 11 residues. The CDR3 nucleotides are TGCAGCGTTTCGTCCTACAATGAGCAGTTCTTC. Protein product: CSVSSYNEQFF.

This clonotype was seen ten or more times. The genes are TRBV4-3 and TRBJ1-1; no definite D call. This CDR3 region has 13 residues. CDR1 and CDR2 (germline): LGHNA, YSLEER. V shed 0 bases and J shed 0 bases, with 2 bases lying between them. The CDR3 bases are TGCGCCAGCAGCCAAGACATGAACACTGAAGCTTTCTTT. Amino acid sequence: CASSQDMNTEAFF.

At least ten counts were recorded for this clonotype. The chain couples TRBV7-9 to TRBJ1-4; TRBD1 matches at 9 bases. Germline trimming cut 4 bases from V and 6 bases from J; bases unmatched to any gene: 9. Germline CDR1 reads SEHNR; CDR2 reads FQNEAQ (reference sequence). The CDR3 consists of 16 residues. CDR3 sequence (DNA): TGTGCCAGCAGCTCCGGGACAGGGAGTGTTTATGAAAAACTGTTTTTT. It specifies CASSSGTGSVYEKLFF.

This clonotype was detected many times. This sequence joins TRBV12-3 or TRBV12-4 and TRBJ2-7, with D tentatively TRBD1 or TRBD2 (5 bases each). V was trimmed by 5 bases and J by 7 bases, leaving 21 bases between them. The CDR3 spans 15 residues. CDR3 in DNA: TGTGCCAGCAGTCCCGGGACGCTTGGCACGGGGGAGCAGTACTTC. Protein product: CASSPGTLGTGEQYF.

At least ten counts were recorded for this clonotype. This chain links TRBV15 with TRBJ1-5, with 12 nucleotides matching TRBD1. The V gene end was trimmed by 0 bases and the J gene end by 9 bases; junction bases not matched to a gene: 9. Per germline, CDR1 LNHNV and CDR2 YYDKDF (reference sequence). This CDR3 has 17 residues. CDR3: CATSREIGGQGASPQHF. In nucleotides, the CDR3 is TGTGCCACCAGCAGAGAGATCGGGGGACAGGGGGCCTCGCCCCAGCATTTT. The full variable domain, in which reference TRBV15 and TRBJ1-5 provide the parts outside the CDR3, is DAMVIQNPRYQVTQFGKPVTLSCSQTLNHNVMYWYQQKSSQAPKLLFHYYDKDFNNEADTPDNFQSRRPNTSFCFLDIRSPGLGDTAMYLCATSREIGGQGASPQHFGDGTRLSIL.

The chain uses TRBV7-7 and TRBJ2-1; a possible D gene is TRBD1 (6 bases). The ends were cut back, 5 bases at V and 6 bases at J, with 17 bases in the middle. This CDR3 has 15 residues. Germline V gene sequence: CDR1 SSHAT, CDR2 FNYEAQ (reference sequence). CDR3 nucleotide sequence: TGTGCCAGCAGCATAAGTGTGGGACAAACCAATGAGCAGTTCTTC. Amino acids: CASSISVGQTNEQFF.

The chain carries TRBV29-1 and TRBJ2-1, with 8 bases identical to TRBD1. V shed 2 bases, J shed 8 bases, and the junction held 2 bases outside the gene matches. The germline V gene encodes CDR1 SQVTM and CDR2 ANQGSEA. The CDR3 totals 12 residues. This CDR3 reads CSVEQGADEQFF. For the CDR3, the DNA is TGCAGCGTTGAACAGGGGGCGGATGAGCAGTTCTTC.

This clonotype was seen once. The chain links TRBV6-6 to TRBJ2-7; TRBD2 matches 14 bases. The CDR3 runs 15 residues. Germline CDR1 MNHNY, CDR2 SVGAGI (reference sequence). V trimming: 2 bases; J trimming: 6 bases; junction bases outside the gene matches: 3. The DNA of the CDR3 is TGTGCCAGCAGTTACGGGACTAGCGGGAGTTCCGAGCAGTACTTC. It encodes CASSYGTSGSSEQYF.